A single T cell receptor (beta chain) is shown here with its context. This entry comes from a study of T cell responses to AZD1222 COVID-19 vaccine. This table comes from immunoSEQ multiplex PCR, and its TCRdb copy is limited to in-frame clones, with some not included. Of just under 90,000 clones in the sample, approximately 91% were seen once. Germline V gene sequence: CDR1 SEHNR, CDR2 FQNEAQ (reference sequence). V was clipped by 0 bases and J by 7 bases, with 7 bases between them. The CDR3 runs to 13 residues. J is TRBJ1-5 and V is TRBV7-9; D call uncertain. The sample here was peripheral blood, taken 28 days after the second AZD1222 dose. This receptor was taken from an adult who received the AZD1222 COVID-19 vaccine. The CDR3 sequence: CASSLAGWQPQHF. The CDR3 nucleotides read TGTGCCAGCAGCTTAGCCGGGTGGCAGCCCCAGCATTTT.